This is a list of T cell receptor beta chains from one sample in a study of metastatic and nonmetastatic thyroid tumors. Through MiXCR, TCRdb re-clonotyped the PCR reads. In the table there are about 38,000 clones, around 28% of which are singletons. The sample consisted of blood. The receptor source for this set is a male donor with papillary thyroid cancer or a benign thyroid nodule (not recorded which). Some clones in this sample may be carry-over from other donors' samples. CDR3s include the opening cysteine and the closing phenylalanine or tryptophan. Fields, in order: V gene, clone size, D gene, J gene, CDR3 DNA, CDR3 protein. The D gene is left open where the match is weak. Clone size is given for some rows only: seen once, a few or many times, or a class if the clone is expanded.

v_gene: TRBV6-4
abundance: .
d_gene: .
j_gene: TRBJ1-5
CDR3nt: TGTGCCAGCAGTTTATCAGGGTTAAATCAGCCCCAGCATTTT
CDR3aa: CASSLSGLNQPQHF

v_gene: TRBV9
abundance: .
d_gene: TRBD1
j_gene: TRBJ2-7
CDR3nt: TGTGCCAGCAGCGTCTCGGGGACAGGGTACGACGAGCAGTACTTC
CDR3aa: CASSVSGTGYDEQYF

v_gene: TRBV6-6
abundance: few
d_gene: TRBD2
j_gene: TRBJ2-7
CDR3nt: TGTGCCAGCAGTTACCGGGCTAGCGGGGGATACGAGCAGTACTTC
CDR3aa: CASSYRASGGYEQYF

v_gene: TRBV20-1
abundance: .
d_gene: .
j_gene: TRBJ2-2
CDR3nt: TGCAGTCCTATTCGGTTGCAGAGAATACGAGCGAACACCGGGGAGCTGTTTTTT
CDR3aa: CSPIRLQRIRANTGELFF

v_gene: TRBV9
abundance: many
d_gene: .
j_gene: TRBJ1-2
CDR3nt: TGTGCCAGCAGCGTAGCCGGGCAGAGCTATGGCTACACCTTC
CDR3aa: CASSVAGQSYGYTF

v_gene: TRBV5-1
abundance: .
d_gene: .
j_gene: TRBJ1-4
CDR3nt: TGCGCCAGCAGCCTCGACGGGGGCGCGTCGGATGAAAAACTGTTTTTT
CDR3aa: CASSLDGGASDEKLFF

v_gene: TRBV20-1
abundance: many
d_gene: TRBD1
j_gene: TRBJ2-5
CDR3nt: TGCAGTGCAAAGGACAGGGTCAAGGCAGAGACCCAGTACTTC
CDR3aa: CSAKDRVKAETQYF

v_gene: TRBV10-3
abundance: .
d_gene: .
j_gene: TRBJ1-2
CDR3nt: TGTGCCATCAGTGAGTCAAATCAGGGCAGCTACACCTTC
CDR3aa: CAISESNQGSYTF

v_gene: TRBV7-9
abundance: .
d_gene: .
j_gene: TRBJ2-7
CDR3nt: TGTGCCAGCAGCTTAGCGGGGATAAACCCCTACGAGCAGTACTTC
CDR3aa: CASSLAGINPYEQYF

v_gene: TRBV19
abundance: few
d_gene: .
j_gene: TRBJ2-7
CDR3nt: TGTGCCAGTACCCCAGGGGAGGGGGACTCCTACGAGCAGTACTTC
CDR3aa: CASTPGEGDSYEQYF

v_gene: TRBV20-1
abundance: few
d_gene: .
j_gene: TRBJ1-3
CDR3nt: TGCAGTGCTAGGCGACAGGAAACCTCTGGAAACACCATATATTTT
CDR3aa: CSARRQETSGNTIYF

v_gene: TRBV28
abundance: many
d_gene: .
j_gene: TRBJ1-5
CDR3nt: TGTGCCAGCAGGGTTAGCAATCAGCCCCAGCATTTT
CDR3aa: CASRVSNQPQHF

v_gene: TRBV27
abundance: few
d_gene: TRBD1
j_gene: TRBJ2-7
CDR3nt: TGTGCCAGCTCCTCCGGGACAGAAAACTACGAGCAGTACTTC
CDR3aa: CASSSGTENYEQYF

v_gene: TRBV7-8
abundance: .
d_gene: .
j_gene: TRBJ1-1
CDR3nt: TGTGCCAGCAGCTTAGAGCCACACACTGAAGCTTTCTTT
CDR3aa: CASSLEPHTEAFF

v_gene: TRBV19
abundance: few
d_gene: .
j_gene: TRBJ1-2
CDR3nt: TGTGCCAGTAGTCCTCTGAAAGCTTCGCAGTATGGCTACACCTTC
CDR3aa: CASSPLKASQYGYTF

v_gene: TRBV19
abundance: many
d_gene: .
j_gene: TRBJ1-5
CDR3nt: TGTGCCAGTAGTACCAACACAGGGAGGCAGCCCCAGCATTTT
CDR3aa: CASSTNTGRQPQHF

v_gene: TRBV2
abundance: many
d_gene: .
j_gene: TRBJ2-2
CDR3nt: TGTGCCAGCAGTGGGGGAATCGGGGAGCTGTTTTTT
CDR3aa: CASSGGIGELFF

v_gene: TRBV5-5
abundance: .
d_gene: .
j_gene: TRBJ1-5
CDR3nt: TGTGCCAGCAGCTTGGGTGGGTCCAATCAGCCCCAGCATTTT
CDR3aa: CASSLGGSNQPQHF

v_gene: TRBV6-1
abundance: few
d_gene: TRBD1
j_gene: TRBJ1-3
CDR3nt: TGTGTCAGCCGCCCAGGGGGCAGGACTGGAAACACCATATATTTT
CDR3aa: CVSRPGGRTGNTIYF

v_gene: TRBV12-3/TRBV12-4
abundance: few
d_gene: .
j_gene: TRBJ2-7
CDR3nt: TGTGCCAGCAGTCTACCTGGACGGACTTACGAGCAGTACTTC
CDR3aa: CASSLPGRTYEQYF

v_gene: TRBV20-1
abundance: .
d_gene: .
j_gene: TRBJ2-1
CDR3nt: TGCAGTGCTAGAAACGGTGAGCAGTTCTTC
CDR3aa: CSARNGEQFF

v_gene: TRBV20-1
abundance: many
d_gene: .
j_gene: TRBJ2-5
CDR3nt: TGCAGTGCTAGTTTAGGGACCCAAGAGACCCAGTACTTC
CDR3aa: CSASLGTQETQYF

v_gene: TRBV5-5
abundance: .
d_gene: TRBD1
j_gene: TRBJ1-1
CDR3nt: TGTGCCAGCAGCTATCTGACAGGGGTGGACACTGAAGCTTTCTTT
CDR3aa: CASSYLTGVDTEAFF

v_gene: TRBV5-8
abundance: many
d_gene: TRBD1
j_gene: TRBJ2-1
CDR3nt: TGTGCCAGCAGCTTCCCCCCAGGACAGGGCCCTACTCCTAATGAGCAGTTCTTC
CDR3aa: CASSFPPGQGPTPNEQFF

v_gene: TRBV12-3/TRBV12-4
abundance: .
d_gene: TRBD2
j_gene: TRBJ2-1
CDR3nt: TGTGCCAGCAGAGGCAGCGGGAGGGCCAATGAGCAGTTCTTC
CDR3aa: CASRGSGRANEQFF

v_gene: TRBV28
abundance: .
d_gene: TRBD2
j_gene: TRBJ2-1
CDR3nt: TGTGCCAGCAGAATAGCCGGGACTAGTTACAATGAGCAGTTCTTC
CDR3aa: CASRIAGTSYNEQFF

v_gene: TRBV18
abundance: .
d_gene: TRBD1
j_gene: TRBJ1-2
CDR3nt: TGTGCCAGCTCACCAACGGGGACAGGGGCTAACTATGGCTACACCTTC
CDR3aa: CASSPTGTGANYGYTF

v_gene: TRBV20-1
abundance: medium-sized
d_gene: TRBD1
j_gene: TRBJ1-6
CDR3nt: TGCAGTGCTAGTTCGGGGACAGGGAGCTCACCCCTCCACTTT
CDR3aa: CSASSGTGSSPLHF

v_gene: TRBV5-1
abundance: few
d_gene: TRBD2
j_gene: TRBJ2-7
CDR3nt: TGCGCCAGCAGCCGGCTCCTTAGCGGGGGCACCTACGAGCAGTACTTC
CDR3aa: CASSRLLSGGTYEQYF

v_gene: TRBV6-5
abundance: .
d_gene: .
j_gene: TRBJ1-1
CDR3nt: TGTGCCAGCAGTTACGGGCCAGGGAGCTCGGCCACTGAAGCTTTCTTT
CDR3aa: CASSYGPGSSATEAFF

v_gene: TRBV5-1
abundance: once
d_gene: .
j_gene: TRBJ1-1
CDR3nt: TGCGCCAGCAACAGGGAAGGCATGAACACTGAAGCTTTCTTT
CDR3aa: CASNREGMNTEAFF

v_gene: TRBV24-1
abundance: .
d_gene: .
j_gene: TRBJ1-2
CDR3nt: TGTGCCACCCAAAGCCGATTTGGCTACACCTTC
CDR3aa: CATQSRFGYTF

v_gene: TRBV15
abundance: few
d_gene: TRBD1
j_gene: TRBJ2-3
CDR3nt: TGTGCCACCAGCTCAGGGGGCCTCACAGATACGCAGTATTTT
CDR3aa: CATSSGGLTDTQYF

v_gene: TRBV5-1
abundance: many
d_gene: TRBD1
j_gene: TRBJ1-1
CDR3nt: TGCGCCAGCAGCTCGAGGTCCCAGGGGGGCACTGAAGCTTTCTTT
CDR3aa: CASSSRSQGGTEAFF

v_gene: TRBV9
abundance: .
d_gene: TRBD1
j_gene: TRBJ2-7
CDR3nt: TGTGCCAGCAGCGTAGGCCCCGGGACAGGGGGTAATATCTACGAGCAGTACTTC
CDR3aa: CASSVGPGTGGNIYEQYF

v_gene: TRBV7-2
abundance: few
d_gene: .
j_gene: TRBJ2-7
CDR3nt: TGTGCCAGCAGCCCGGGGCGTGACTACGAGCAGTACTTC
CDR3aa: CASSPGRDYEQYF

v_gene: TRBV11-2
abundance: .
d_gene: .
j_gene: TRBJ2-1
CDR3nt: TGTGCCAGCAGCCCTTCCGCGGGGGCGGGGCTCGCCTACAATGAGCAGTTCTTC
CDR3aa: CASSPSAGAGLAYNEQFF

v_gene: TRBV5-5
abundance: .
d_gene: .
j_gene: TRBJ1-2
CDR3nt: TGTGCCAGCAGCTCACGGTGGACAGCTTATGGCTACACCTTC
CDR3aa: CASSSRWTAYGYTF

v_gene: TRBV7-9
abundance: .
d_gene: .
j_gene: TRBJ1-1
CDR3nt: TGTGCCAGCAGCTTAGGGGGGAACGAAGCTTTCTTT
CDR3aa: CASSLGGNEAFF

v_gene: TRBV19
abundance: few
d_gene: .
j_gene: TRBJ1-2
CDR3nt: TGTGCCAGTAGTCCCCAGCGGGAAGGCTACACCTTC
CDR3aa: CASSPQREGYTF

v_gene: TRBV12-3/TRBV12-4
abundance: .
d_gene: .
j_gene: TRBJ2-7
CDR3nt: TGTGCCAGCAGTTTTCGGCAGGGTGGGGAGCAGTACTTC
CDR3aa: CASSFRQGGEQYF

v_gene: TRBV15
abundance: .
d_gene: .
j_gene: TRBJ2-3
CDR3nt: TGTGCCACCAGAAAGTTGGCGGGGAGTATCACAGATACGCAGTATTTT
CDR3aa: CATRKLAGSITDTQYF